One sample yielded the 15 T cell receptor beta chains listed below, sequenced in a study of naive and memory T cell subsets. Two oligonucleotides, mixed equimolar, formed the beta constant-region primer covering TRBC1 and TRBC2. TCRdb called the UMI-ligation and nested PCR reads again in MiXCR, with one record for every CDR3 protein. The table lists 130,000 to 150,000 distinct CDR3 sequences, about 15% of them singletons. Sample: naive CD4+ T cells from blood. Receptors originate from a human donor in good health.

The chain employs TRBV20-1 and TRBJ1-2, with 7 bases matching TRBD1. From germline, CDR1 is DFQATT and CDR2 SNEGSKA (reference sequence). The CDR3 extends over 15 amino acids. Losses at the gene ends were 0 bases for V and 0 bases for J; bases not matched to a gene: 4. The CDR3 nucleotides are TGCAGTGCTAGAGACAGGGGGTCTTCTAACTATGGCTACACCTTC. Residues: CSARDRGSSNYGYTF.

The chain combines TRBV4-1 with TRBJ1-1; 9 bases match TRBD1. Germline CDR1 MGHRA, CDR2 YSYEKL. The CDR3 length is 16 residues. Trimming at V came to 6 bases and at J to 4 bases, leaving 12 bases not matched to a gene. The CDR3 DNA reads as TGCGCCAGCAGTTATCCGGGACAGGGTAGGAGCACTGAAGCTTTCTTT. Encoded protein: CASSYPGQGRSTEAFF.

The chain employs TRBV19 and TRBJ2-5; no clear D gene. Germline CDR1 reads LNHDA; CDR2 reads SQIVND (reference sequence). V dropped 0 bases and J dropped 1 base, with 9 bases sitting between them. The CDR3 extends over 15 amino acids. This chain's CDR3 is CASSIEGRLQETQYF. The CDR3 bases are TGTGCCAGTAGTATAGAGGGCAGACTCCAAGAGACCCAGTACTTC. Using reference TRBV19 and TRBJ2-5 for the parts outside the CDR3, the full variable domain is DGGITQSPKYLFRKEGQNVTLSCEQNLNHDAMYWYRQDPGQGLRLIYYSQIVNDFQKGDIAEGYSVSREKKESFPLTVTSAQKNPTAFYLCASSIEGRLQETQYFGPGTRLLVL.

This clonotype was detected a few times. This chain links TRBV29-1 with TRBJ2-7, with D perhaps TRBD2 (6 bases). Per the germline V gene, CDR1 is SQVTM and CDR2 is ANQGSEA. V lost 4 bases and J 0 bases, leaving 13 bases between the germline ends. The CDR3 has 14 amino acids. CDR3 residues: CSVGGVVGSYEQYF. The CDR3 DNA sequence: TGCAGCGTTGGGGGGGTTGTGGGCTCCTACGAGCAGTACTTC.

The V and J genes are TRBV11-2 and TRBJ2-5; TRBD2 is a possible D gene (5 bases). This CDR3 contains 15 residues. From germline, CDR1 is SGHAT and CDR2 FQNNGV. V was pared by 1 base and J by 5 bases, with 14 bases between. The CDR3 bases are TGTGCCAGCAGCTTAGGGTCGGGGTCCTGGGAGACCCAGTACTTC. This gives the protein CASSLGSGSWETQYF. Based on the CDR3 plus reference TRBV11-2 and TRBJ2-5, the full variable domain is EAGVAQSPRYKIIEKRQSVAFWCNPISGHATLYWYQQILGQGPKLLIQFQNNGVVDDSQLPKDRFSAERLKGVDSTLKIQPAKLEDSAVYLCASSLGSGSWETQYFGPGTRLLVL.

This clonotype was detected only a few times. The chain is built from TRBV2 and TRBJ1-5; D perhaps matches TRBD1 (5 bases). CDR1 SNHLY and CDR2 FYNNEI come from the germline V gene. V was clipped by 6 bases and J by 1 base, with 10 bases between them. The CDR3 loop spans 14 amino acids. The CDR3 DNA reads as TGTGCCAGCAGCCGGGACCTAAGCAATCAGCCCCAGCATTTT. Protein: CASSRDLSNQPQHF.

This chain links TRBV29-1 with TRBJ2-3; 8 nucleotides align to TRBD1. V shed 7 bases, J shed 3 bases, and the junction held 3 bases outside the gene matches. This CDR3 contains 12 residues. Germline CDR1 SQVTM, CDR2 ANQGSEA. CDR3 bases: TGCAGCGGCGACAGGGGAACAGATACGCAGTATTTT. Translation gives CSGDRGTDTQYF.

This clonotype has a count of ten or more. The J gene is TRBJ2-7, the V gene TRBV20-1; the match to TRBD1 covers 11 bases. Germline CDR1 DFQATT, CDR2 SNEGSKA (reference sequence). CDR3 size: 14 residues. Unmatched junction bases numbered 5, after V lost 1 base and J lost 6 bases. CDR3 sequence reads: CSARGGTGGTEQYF. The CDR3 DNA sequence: TGCAGTGCTAGAGGAGGGACAGGGGGTACCGAGCAGTACTTC.

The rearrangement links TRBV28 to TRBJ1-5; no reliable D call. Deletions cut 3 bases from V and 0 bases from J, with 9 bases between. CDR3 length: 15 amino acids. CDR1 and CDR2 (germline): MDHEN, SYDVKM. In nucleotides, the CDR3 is TGTGCCAGCAGTTTCGCCTCCCGTAGCAATCAGCCCCAGCATTTT. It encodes CASSFASRSNQPQHF. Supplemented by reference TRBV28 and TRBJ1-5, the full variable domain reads DVKVTQSSRYLVKRTGEKVFLECVQDMDHENMFWYRQDPGLGLRLIYFSYDVKMKEKGDIPEGYSVSREKKERFSLILESASTNQTSMYLCASSFASRSNQPQHFGDGTRLSIL.

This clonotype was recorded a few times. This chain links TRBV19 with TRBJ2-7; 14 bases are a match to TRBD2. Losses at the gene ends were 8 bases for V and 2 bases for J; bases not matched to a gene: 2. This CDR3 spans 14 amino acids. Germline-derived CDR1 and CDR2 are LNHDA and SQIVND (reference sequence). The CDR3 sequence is CASGTSGGTYEQYF. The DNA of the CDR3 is TGTGCCAGTGGGACTAGCGGGGGCACCTACGAGCAGTACTTC.

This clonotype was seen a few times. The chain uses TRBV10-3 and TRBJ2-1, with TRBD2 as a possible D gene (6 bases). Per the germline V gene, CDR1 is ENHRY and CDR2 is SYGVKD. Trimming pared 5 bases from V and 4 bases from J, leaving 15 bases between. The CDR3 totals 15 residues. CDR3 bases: TGTGCCATCAGTTACGAGGGAGCGGGTTACAATGAGCAGTTCTTC. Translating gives CAISYEGAGYNEQFF.

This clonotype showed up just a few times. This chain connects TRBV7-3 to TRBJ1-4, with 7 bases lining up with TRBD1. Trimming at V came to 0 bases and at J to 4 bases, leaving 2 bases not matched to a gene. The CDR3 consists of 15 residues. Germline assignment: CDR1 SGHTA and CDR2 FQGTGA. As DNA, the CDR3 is TGTGCCAGCAGCTTAACGGGACAGCATAATGAAAAACTGTTTTTT. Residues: CASSLTGQHNEKLFF.

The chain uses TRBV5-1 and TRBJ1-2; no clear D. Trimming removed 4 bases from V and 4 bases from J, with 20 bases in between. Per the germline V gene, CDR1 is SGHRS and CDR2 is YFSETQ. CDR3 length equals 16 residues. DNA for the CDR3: TGCGCCAGCAGCCCCCGGAACTCCGGTCCGCCCTATGGCTACACCTTC. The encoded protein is CASSPRNSGPPYGYTF.

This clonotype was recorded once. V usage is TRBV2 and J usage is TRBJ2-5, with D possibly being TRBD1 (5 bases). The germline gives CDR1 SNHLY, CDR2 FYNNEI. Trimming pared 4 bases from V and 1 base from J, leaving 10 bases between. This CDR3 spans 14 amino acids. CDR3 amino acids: CASSGSRVQETQYF. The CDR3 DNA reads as TGTGCCAGCAGTGGTAGCAGGGTCCAAGAGACCCAGTACTTC.

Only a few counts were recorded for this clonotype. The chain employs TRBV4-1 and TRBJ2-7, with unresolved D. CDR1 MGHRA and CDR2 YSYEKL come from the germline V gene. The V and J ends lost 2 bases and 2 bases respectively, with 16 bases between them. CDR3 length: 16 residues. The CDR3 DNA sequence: TGCGCCAGCAGCCAATTGTGGGTTTCGGGTCCCTACGAGCAGTACTTC. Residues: CASSQLWVSGPYEQYF.